Presented here are 28 T cell receptor beta chains from one specimen sequenced in a study of blood T cells in healthy people across ages. A second about 7 to 11 cycle PCR used barcoded and J-beta primers. In TCRdb, the 5' RACE reads were re-called with MiXCR into one record per CDR3 protein. The data hold approximately 1,000,000 distinct CDR3 sequences, with more than 30% observed a single time. Sequences were obtained from blood. The receptors were sampled from a man between 18 and 35 years old in good health.

The gene calls are TRBV27 and TRBJ2-7; D may be TRBD1 (5 bases). Germline CDR1 and CDR2: MNHEY and SMNVEV (reference sequence). Between the trimmed V and J ends, which lost 5 bases and 0 bases, there was a span of 14 bases. This CDR3 is 15 amino acids long. CDR3 in DNA: TGTGCCAGCAGTCACCGACAGTGGAGCTCCTACGAGCAGTACTTC. Translating gives CASSHRQWSSYEQYF.

The gene calls are TRBV29-1 and TRBJ1-1, with TRBD1 identical over 7 bases. CDR1 is SQVTM and CDR2 is ANQGSEA in the germline V gene. The CDR3 contains 14 residues. Trimming removed 4 bases from V and 3 bases from J; junction bases left unmatched: 8. The CDR3 bases are TGCAGCGTTGCGCGACAGGGAATTTACACTGAAGCTTTCTTT. Translated, it gives CSVARQGIYTEAFF. The full variable domain, in which reference TRBV29-1 and TRBJ1-1 provide the parts outside the CDR3, is SAVISQKPSRDICQRGTSLTIQCQVDSQVTMMFWYRQQPGQSLTLIATANQGSEATYESGFVIDKFPISRPNLTFSTLTVSNMSPEDSSIYLCSVARQGIYTEAFFGQGTRLTVV.

The chain uses TRBV5-1 and TRBJ1-1; perhaps TRBD1 as D (5 bases). The CDR3 has 14 residues. V lost 4 bases and J 0 bases, leaving 10 bases between the germline ends. Germline CDR1 reads SGHRS; CDR2 reads YFSETQ. CDR3: CASSHGTVNTEAFF. The CDR3 DNA reads as TGCGCCAGCAGCCACGGGACGGTGAACACTGAAGCTTTCTTT. Looking up the rest from reference TRBV5-1 and TRBJ1-1 gives the full variable domain: KAGVTQTPRYLIKTRGQQVTLSCSPISGHRSVSWYQQTPGQGLQFLFEYFSETQRNKGNFPGRFSGRQFSNSRSEMNVSTLELGDSALYLCASSHGTVNTEAFFGQGTRLTVV.

V usage is TRBV9 and J usage is TRBJ1-2; TRBD1 matches at 11 bases. The CDR3 loop spans 15 amino acids. Germline CDR1 and CDR2: SGDLS and YYNGEE. Trimming took 3 bases from V and 4 from J; bases not matched to a gene: 5. Here the CDR3 DNA reads TGTGCCAGCAGCGCCCGGACAGGGGGCACCTATGGCTACACCTTC. Amino acid sequence: CASSARTGGTYGYTF.

V gene TRBV6-5 combines with J gene TRBJ2-7, with TRBD1 matching over 10 bases. Matching the DNA end better, TRBJ2-4 makes the J call doubtful. The CDR3 consists of 14 residues. Germline assignment: CDR1 MNHEY and CDR2 SVGAGI. CDR3 nucleotide sequence: TGTGCCAGCAGCCGAGGACAGGGGGTTAACATTCAGTACTTC. Translated, it gives CASSRGQGVNIQYF.

This chain connects TRBV20-1 to TRBJ1-6; 10 bases fit TRBD1. Germline V lookup: CDR1 DFQATT, CDR2 SNEGSKA (reference sequence). V gave up 4 bases and J gave up 9 bases; unmatched junction bases: 15. This CDR3 region has 17 residues. CDR3 coding DNA: TGCAGTGCTACATCCGGGACAGGGGAACTTTTCCGTTCACCCCTCCACTTT. Translated, it gives CSATSGTGELFRSPLHF.

The V gene is TRBV20-1, the J gene TRBJ2-5, with TRBD2 matching 7 bases. Trimming took 7 bases from V and 2 from J; bases not matched to a gene: 16. The CDR3 covers 16 residues. Germline CDR1 is DFQATT and CDR2 is SNEGSKA (reference sequence). CDR3 loop: CSGVGLLELIQETQYF. The CDR3 coding sequence is TGCAGTGGCGTGGGACTATTGGAACTAATACAAGAGACCCAGTACTTC.

This clonotype was observed a few times. CDR3 coding DNA: TGCAGTGCCCAATATAGCAGGACAGGGACATTACAAGCTTTCTTT. It translates to CSAQYSRTGTLQAFF. The chain combines TRBV20-1 with TRBJ1-1; 8 bases agree with TRBD1. CDR3 length: 15 residues. J was trimmed by 9 bases and V by 6 bases; bases with no gene match: 18. Germline V gives CDR1 DFQATT, CDR2 SNEGSKA (reference sequence).

This clonotype occurred once. This may stem from a read error, because a much larger clone lies one nucleotide away. V gene TRBV10-3 combines with J gene TRBJ1-5, with D possibly TRBD1 on 6 matching bases. This CDR3 has 12 residues. V was shortened by 10 bases and J by 5 bases, with 12 bases between the two germline ends. Germline V lookup: CDR1 ENHRY, CDR2 SYGVKD. CDR3 DNA sequence: TGTGCCACCAGGGACACAGATCAGCCCCAGCATTTT. Its translation: CATRDTDQPQHF.

In this sample, this clonotype turned up a few times. The V call is TRBV6-5, the J call TRBJ1-1, with 8 bases matching TRBD1. The CDR3 has 14 amino acids. The junction had 4 bases not matched to a gene; V was cut back by 0 bases and J by 7 bases. Germline lookup yields CDR1 MNHEY and CDR2 SVGAGI. CDR3 amino acids: CASSYSRTGIEAFF. The CDR3 nucleotides read TGTGCCAGCAGTTACTCGAGGACAGGGATTGAAGCTTTCTTT.

This clonotype appeared a few times. The V call is TRBV9, the J call TRBJ1-2; D not resolved. The CDR3 loop spans 13 amino acids. The V and J ends lost 0 bases and 3 bases respectively, with 6 bases between them. Per the germline V gene, CDR1 is SGDLS and CDR2 is YYNGEE. The CDR3 here is CASSVEGYYGYTF. The CDR3 DNA reads as TGTGCCAGCAGCGTAGAGGGATACTATGGCTACACCTTC.

This clonotype was recorded only once. This chain links TRBV29-1 with TRBJ1-4, with D hard to call. V gave up 7 bases and J gave up 0 bases, with 12 bases separating them. Germline CDR1 and CDR2: SQVTM and ANQGSEA. The CDR3 runs to 14 residues. The CDR3 sequence: CSAGKGSTNEKLFF. As DNA, the CDR3 is TGCAGCGCTGGCAAGGGTTCAACTAATGAAAAACTGTTTTTT.

The V and J genes are TRBV4-2 and TRBJ1-1, with a possible D match to TRBD1 (6 bases). CDR1 and CDR2 from the germline V gene are LGHNA and YNFKEQ. The CDR3 runs 15 residues. V was cut by 4 bases and J by 3 bases, with 15 bases left in between. Written as DNA, the CDR3 is TGTGCCAGCAGCCGCTTACAGGGTTCGTACACTGAAGCTTTCTTT. Its protein is CASSRLQGSYTEAFF.

This rearrangement joins TRBV2 to TRBJ1-2, with 8 nucleotides matching TRBD1. With V trimmed by 3 bases and J by 2 bases, 2 bases remained unmatched. Germline V gene sequence: CDR1 SNHLY, CDR2 FYNNEI. CDR3 size: 14 residues. The CDR3 reads CASSDRQGNYGYTF. CDR3 DNA sequence: TGTGCCAGCAGTGACAGACAGGGGAACTATGGCTACACCTTC.

This clonotype was counted between two and nine times. This chain connects TRBV20-1 to TRBJ2-7; D not certain. With 3 bases removed from V and 1 base from J, the gap between germline ends came to 13 bases. This CDR3 spans 14 amino acids. The germline CDR1 and CDR2 sequences are DFQATT and SNEGSKA (reference sequence). The CDR3 bases are TGCAGTGCTAGGGAGCTAAAGCCTTCCTACGAGCAGTACTTC. It codes for CSARELKPSYEQYF.

This clonotype was seen ten or more times. CDR3 amino acids: CASSSGREINEQFF. The CDR3 DNA reads as TGTGCCAGCAGCTCCGGCAGAGAGATTAATGAGCAGTTCTTC. The rearrangement joins TRBV12-3 or TRBV12-4 to TRBJ2-1; no clear D gene. V lost 6 bases, J lost 7 bases, and 16 bases lay in between. The length of the CDR3 is 14 residues.

The chain links TRBV24-1 to TRBJ2-2, with a possible D match to TRBD1 (6 bases). In germline, CDR1 is KGHDR, CDR2 SFDVKD. The V and J ends lost 4 bases and 4 bases respectively, with 12 bases between them. The CDR3 covers 15 residues. DNA for the CDR3: TGTGCCACCAGTGAAGTCGGGACACCCACCGGGGAGCTGTTTTTT. Encoded protein: CATSEVGTPTGELFF.

The V gene is TRBV5-1, the J gene TRBJ2-1; 16 bases agree with TRBD2. Looked up from germline, CDR1 is SGHRS and CDR2 is YFSETQ. Trimming removed 2 bases from V and 7 bases from J; junction bases left unmatched: 6. The CDR3 covers 17 residues. In DNA form, the CDR3 reads TGCGCCAGCAGCTTCCGGGGACTAGCGGGGGGGAAGAATGAGCAGTTCTTC. Residues: CASSFRGLAGGKNEQFF.

In its sample, this clonotype was seen a few times. The chain employs TRBV5-1 and TRBJ1-5; the match to TRBD1 covers 9 bases. Germline CDR1 SGHRS, CDR2 YFSETQ. Trimming cost V 4 bases and J 6 bases; bases outside gene matches: 8. This CDR3 spans 15 amino acids. CDR3: CASSPTGGTGQPQHF. CDR3 coding DNA: TGCGCCAGCAGCCCGACAGGGGGGACCGGTCAGCCCCAGCATTTT.

The V call is TRBV4-3, the J call TRBJ2-3; no clear D. CDR3 size: 15 residues. Germline V lookup: CDR1 LGHNA, CDR2 YSLEER. With 1 base removed from V and 2 bases from J, the gap between germline ends came to 10 bases. The CDR3 protein is CASSQGVLNTDTQYF. CDR3 DNA: TGCGCCAGCAGCCAAGGGGTCCTCAACACAGATACGCAGTATTTT.

J is TRBJ2-1 and V is TRBV12-3 or TRBV12-4; 7 bases match TRBD2. The CDR3 covers 20 residues. J gave up 4 bases and V 1 base, and 19 bases lay outside the gene matches. The CDR3 sequence: CASSLDRSLWAGEHYNEQFF. The CDR3 bases are TGTGCCAGCAGTTTAGATCGTTCTTTGTGGGCGGGAGAGCATTACAATGAGCAGTTCTTC.

In its sample, this clonotype was seen many times. In nucleotides, the CDR3 is TGCGCCAGCAGCCAAGCCGCGTTCGGGGTGGAAAAACTGTTTTTT. Protein sequence: CASSQAAFGVEKLFF. The chain employs TRBV4-3 and TRBJ1-4; no firm D call. This CDR3 is 15 amino acids long. V dropped 1 base and J dropped 8 bases, with 14 bases sitting between them. From germline, CDR1 is LGHNA and CDR2 YSLEER.

This clonotype was counted a few times. The V gene is TRBV4-2, the J gene TRBJ1-4; D is ambiguous. CDR3 length: 14 amino acids. CDR1 is LGHNA and CDR2 is YNFKEQ in the germline V gene. Trimming pared 1 base from V and 8 bases from J, leaving 11 bases between. CDR3 sequence: CASSQVWEREKLFF. In DNA, the CDR3 is TGTGCCAGCAGCCAAGTTTGGGAACGCGAAAAACTGTTTTTT.

The rearrangement links TRBV28 to TRBJ1-2, with TRBD1 matching over 7 bases. Germline V gene data show CDR1 as MDHEN and CDR2 as SYDVKM. Unmatched junction bases numbered 13, after V lost 6 bases and J lost 0 bases. The CDR3 has 17 amino acids. CDR3 DNA sequence: TGTGCCAGCAGCTCCCCCCGACAGGGCTTAGCTAACTATGGCTACACCTTC. Its translation is CASSSPRQGLANYGYTF.

J is TRBJ2-1 and V is TRBV10-3; TRBD1 is a possible D gene (6 bases). This CDR3 is built from 15 residues. Deletions cut 3 bases from V and 0 bases from J, with 9 bases between. CDR1 is ENHRY, CDR2 SYGVKD, per germline. The CDR3 DNA follows: TGTGCCATCAGTGAAGGACAGAGCTCCTACAATGAGCAGTTCTTC. Its protein is CAISEGQSSYNEQFF.

This clonotype was observed a handful of times. The rearrangement links TRBV7-2 to TRBJ2-4, with TRBD1 matching over 9 bases. Matching the DNA end better, TRBJ2-7 makes the J call doubtful. This CDR3 region has 16 residues. Germline CDR1 and CDR2: SGHTA and FQGNSA. The CDR3 spells CASSLGGTGIRGEQYF. CDR3 nucleotides: TGTGCCAGCAGCTTAGGTGGGACAGGGATTCGGGGCGAGCAGTACTTC.

This chain links TRBV6-6 with TRBJ2-4; TRBD2 agrees at 10 bases. Germline V CDR1 and CDR2: MNHNY, SVGAGI (reference sequence). This CDR3 is built from 16 residues. V dropped 6 bases and J dropped 8; count of bases not matched to a gene: 13. The CDR3 DNA is TGTGCCAGCAGCCGGAGCGGGAGGGCCGAAGGAGACATTCAGTACTTC. Translating gives CASSRSGRAEGDIQYF.

The rearrangement links TRBV4-2 to TRBJ1-1; D is uncertain. There are 16 residues in the CDR3. The germline V and J ends were trimmed by 0 bases and 4 bases, with 15 bases remaining between them. Per germline, CDR1 LGHNA and CDR2 YNFKEQ. The CDR3 region has the DNA TGTGCCAGCAGCCAAGATCCGGTGGAATTGGGCACTGAAGCTTTCTTT. Amino acids: CASSQDPVELGTEAFF.